These 32 T cell receptor beta chains share one sample of origin, sequenced in a study of identical twins. TCRdb re-derived calls from the 5' RACE reads in MiXCR, one entry per CDR3 protein. The sample includes a few hundred thousand distinct CDR3 sequences, around 9.6% of them seen just once. These same records also appear under a second study, on yellow fever vaccine responses in identical twins.

The source material was PBMCs. All receptors derive from a woman under 30 in good health.

The genes are TRBV10-3 and TRBJ2-7, with TRBD2 matching 7 bases. This CDR3 is 12 amino acids long. V trimming: 6 bases; J trimming: 3 bases; junction bases outside the gene matches: 2. The germline V gene has CDR1 ENHRY and CDR2 SYGVKD. This CDR3 reads CAISREDYEQYF. CDR3 sequence (DNA): TGTGCCATCAGCCGGGAGGACTACGAGCAGTACTTC.

This clonotype was seen a few times. The J gene is TRBJ2-7, the V gene TRBV20-1, with D possibly being TRBD1 (6 bases). Trimming cost V 4 bases and J 0 bases, with 10 bases left between them. The CDR3 is 13 residues long. Germline loops: CDR1 DFQATT, CDR2 SNEGSKA (reference sequence). In DNA form, the CDR3 reads TGCAGTGCTAAGGGGGTCATCTCCTACGAGCAGTACTTC. The encoded protein is CSAKGVISYEQYF.

This clonotype was recorded a few times. The chain is built from TRBV7-9 and TRBJ2-3; D gene uncertain. Trimming took 4 bases from V and 5 from J, leaving 19 bases between them. CDR3 size: 16 residues. Germline CDR1 SEHNR, CDR2 FQNEAQ (reference sequence). DNA of the CDR3: TGTGCCAGCAGCTCAGTCATGACAAGTTTAGAAGATACGCAGTATTTT. Encoded protein: CASSSVMTSLEDTQYF.

The chain is built from TRBV30 and TRBJ2-2; no clear D. Germline lookup yields CDR1 GTSNPN and CDR2 SVGIG (reference sequence). There are 13 residues in the CDR3. With 5 bases removed from V and 5 bases from J, the gap between germline ends came to 12 bases. The CDR3 here is CAWSPDYTGELFF. CDR3 coding DNA: TGTGCCTGGTCTCCCGATTATACCGGGGAGCTGTTTTTT. Drawing the rest from reference TRBV30 and TRBJ2-2, the complete variable domain is SQTIHQWPATLVQPVGSPLSLECTVEGTSNPNLYWYRQAAGRGLQLLFYSVGIGQISSEVPQNLSASRPQDRQFILSSKKLLLSDSGFYLCAWSPDYTGELFFGEGSRLTVL.

There are a few counts of this clonotype. This sequence joins TRBV10-1 and TRBJ2-5, with TRBD1 identical over 8 bases. V lost 5 bases, J lost 3 bases, and 5 bases stayed unmatched. Germline assignment: CDR1 WNHNN and CDR2 SYGVQD (reference sequence). There are 14 residues in the CDR3. The CDR3 region has the DNA TGCGCCAGCAGTATTCAGACAGGGGAAGAGACCCAGTACTTC. Its translation is CASSIQTGEETQYF.

This clonotype came up a few times. This sequence joins TRBV7-2 and TRBJ2-5; D not certain. This CDR3 has 15 amino acids. Germline V gene lookup returns CDR1 SGHTA and CDR2 FQGNSA. The V gene lost 3 bases and the J gene lost 1 base, with 12 bases spanning the gap. The CDR3: CASSFRRQAQETQYF. In DNA form, the CDR3 reads TGTGCCAGCAGCTTCCGACGACAAGCCCAAGAGACCCAGTACTTC.

The chain is built from TRBV20-1 and TRBJ1-2; 7 bases match TRBD1. Germline loops: CDR1 DFQATT, CDR2 SNEGSKA (reference sequence). The CDR3 is made up of 13 amino acids. The CDR3 bases are TGCACACTACAGGGGATGGGCGACTATGGCTACACCTTC. Translation gives CTLQGMGDYGYTF.

The rearrangement links TRBV4-1 to TRBJ2-7, with unresolved D. Looked up from germline, CDR1 is MGHRA and CDR2 is YSYEKL. The V end lost 3 bases, the J end lost 0 bases, and 9 bases lay between the germline ends. CDR3 length: 14 amino acids. CDR3 bases: TGCGCCAGCAGCCACCCTCTCAACTCCTACGAGCAGTACTTC. Protein product: CASSHPLNSYEQYF.

Many counts were recorded for this clonotype. The chain has TRBV6-1 and TRBJ2-2; no clear D gene. Germline V lookup: CDR1 MNHNS, CDR2 SASEGT. V lost 1 base, J lost 5 bases, and 5 bases lay in between. This CDR3 contains 13 residues. In DNA form, the CDR3 reads TGTGCCAGCAGTGAAGTCTGGACCGGGGAGCTGTTTTTT. Translating gives CASSEVWTGELFF.

The chain couples TRBV20-1 to TRBJ2-1; 8 bases fit TRBD2. There are 17 residues in the CDR3. CDR1 is DFQATT, CDR2 SNEGSKA, per germline (reference sequence). The CDR3, as DNA: TGCTGCGCTAGACCTGACCCTTTCGGGAGGGTTTACAATGAGCAGTTCTTC. Residues: CCARPDPFGRVYNEQFF.

The chain couples TRBV4-1 to TRBJ2-1; 14 bases agree with TRBD2. Per germline, CDR1 MGHRA and CDR2 YSYEKL. V dropped 1 base and J dropped 7; count of bases not matched to a gene: 3. CDR3 length: 16 residues. The CDR3 DNA follows: TGCGCCAGCAGCCAAGGGCGACTAGCGGGGGGGAATGAGCAGTTCTTC. Translated: CASSQGRLAGGNEQFF.

This clonotype was counted only a few times. DNA of the CDR3: TGTGCCAGCAGTTCGCCGGACATCCTGGGCTACGAGCAGTACTTC. Its translation: CASSSPDILGYEQYF. V usage is TRBV6-5 and J usage is TRBJ2-7, with a tentative D call TRBD1 (5 bases). CDR1 is MNHEY and CDR2 is SVGAGI in the germline V gene. Trimming cost V 4 bases and J 3 bases, with 16 bases left between them. This CDR3 is built from 15 residues.

The chain combines TRBV29-1 with TRBJ2-3, with D unresolved. CDR1 SQVTM and CDR2 ANQGSEA come from the germline V gene. V lost 4 bases and J lost 1, with 9 bases in between. This CDR3 has 13 residues. CDR3 sequence (DNA): TGCAGCGTTGCGCGGAGACGCACAGATACGCAGTATTTT. Its translation is CSVARRRTDTQYF.

This clonotype turned up a few times. V usage is TRBV4-2 and J usage is TRBJ1-1, with D perhaps TRBD1 (5 bases). The CDR3 covers 14 residues. Germline V gene data show CDR1 as LGHNA and CDR2 as YNFKEQ. Trimming stripped 4 bases from V and 5 bases from J, with 14 bases between. The CDR3 region has the DNA TGTGCCAGCAGCCCAGGGACCCAGGGAACTGAAGCTTTCTTT. Translated: CASSPGTQGTEAFF.

V gene TRBV20-1 combines with J gene TRBJ2-1; 10 bases fit TRBD2. The CDR3 loop spans 14 amino acids. The germline V gene encodes CDR1 DFQATT and CDR2 SNEGSKA (reference sequence). V was pared by 2 bases and J by 6 bases, with 4 bases of the junction left unmatched. The CDR3 region is CSARIPSGSNEQFF. The CDR3 DNA follows: TGCAGTGCTAGAATCCCTAGCGGGAGCAATGAGCAGTTCTTC.

This chain uses TRBV27 with TRBJ2-3, with D perhaps TRBD1 (6 bases). Germline V gene sequence: CDR1 MNHEY, CDR2 SMNVEV (reference sequence). Trimming removed 4 bases from V and 0 bases from J, with 8 bases in between. CDR3 length equals 14 residues. Here the CDR3 reads CASSSDRSTDTQYF. The CDR3 bases are TGTGCCAGCAGTTCGGACAGAAGCACAGATACGCAGTATTTT.

The sample holds many counts of this clonotype. V gene TRBV7-9 combines with J gene TRBJ2-5; D is possibly TRBD1 (5 bases). V was cut by 1 base and J by 5 bases, with 17 bases left in between. The CDR3 covers 16 residues. Germline lookup yields CDR1 SEHNR and CDR2 FQNEAQ (reference sequence). The CDR3 region is CASSLEVTPGRETQYF. CDR3 sequence (DNA): TGTGCCAGCAGCTTAGAGGTGACTCCAGGGCGGGAGACCCAGTACTTC.

This clonotype was recorded many times. V gene TRBV7-2 combines with J gene TRBJ2-3; 10 bases are a match to TRBD1. V shed 4 bases and J 9 bases; nucleotides not matched to a gene: 10. This CDR3 has 15 amino acids. Germline V gene lookup returns CDR1 SGHTA and CDR2 FQGNSA. CDR3 in DNA: TGTGCCAGCAGCTCCGGGACAGGGGTTGGAGTGACGCAGTATTTT. Protein product: CASSSGTGVGVTQYF.

A few counts support this clonotype. The chain couples TRBV19 to TRBJ2-1; TRBD1 aligns across 7 bases. Trimming removed 5 bases from V and 0 bases from J; junction bases left unmatched: 4. The germline V gene has CDR1 LNHDA and CDR2 SQIVND (reference sequence). The CDR3 covers 15 residues. The CDR3 loop reads CASSPQGTSYNEQFF. The CDR3, as DNA: TGTGCCAGTAGTCCACAGGGGACCTCCTACAATGAGCAGTTCTTC.

This clonotype was counted many times. V and J are TRBV12-3 or TRBV12-4 and TRBJ1-2; no reliable D call. This CDR3 spans 14 amino acids. Trimming removed 4 bases from V and 3 bases from J, with 12 bases in between. The CDR3 DNA follows: TGTGCCAGCAGTTCTTGGGAGGGTGACTATGGCTACACCTTC. Translation: CASSSWEGDYGYTF.

This clonotype has a handful of counts. J is TRBJ2-5 and V is TRBV7-9; D gene uncertain. The germline V and J ends were trimmed by 5 bases and 2 bases, with 9 bases remaining between them. This CDR3 is built from 13 residues. CDR1 and CDR2 from the germline V gene are SEHNR and FQNEAQ (reference sequence). The CDR3 DNA reads TGTGCCAGCAGCCCTCGATTTCAAGAGACCCAGTACTTC. Its protein is CASSPRFQETQYF.

This clonotype was found a few times. This chain uses TRBV4-3 with TRBJ2-7; a possible D gene is TRBD2 (5 bases). The germline V gene encodes CDR1 LGHNA and CDR2 YSLEER. The CDR3 covers 14 residues. Trimming took 0 bases from V and 7 from J, leaving 13 bases between them. The CDR3 spells CASSQDFGMGEQYF. Written as DNA, the CDR3 is TGCGCCAGCAGCCAAGATTTCGGGATGGGTGAGCAGTACTTC.

The sample holds many counts of this clonotype. This sequence joins TRBV25-1 and TRBJ2-7; D is unclear. V dropped 3 bases and J dropped 3 bases, with 6 bases sitting between them. From germline, CDR1 is MGHDK and CDR2 SYGVNS. There are 12 residues in the CDR3. The CDR3 bases are TGTGCCAGCAGTGACCTAAGCTACGAGCAGTACTTC. Translated, it gives CASSDLSYEQYF.

The J gene is TRBJ2-1, the V gene TRBV6-2 or TRBV6-3; 7 nucleotides align to TRBD2. Germline V gives CDR1 MNHEY, CDR2 SVGEGT. CDR3 length: 15 amino acids. The V and J ends lost 2 bases and 1 base, in that order; junction bases with no gene match: 2. CDR3 loop: CASSYRGSSYNEQFF. The CDR3 region has the DNA TGTGCCAGCAGTTACCGCGGGAGTTCCTACAATGAGCAGTTCTTC.

This clonotype was observed at least ten times. The chain couples TRBV20-1 to TRBJ2-7, with TRBD1 as a possible D gene (6 bases). V was clipped by 2 bases and J by 2 bases, with 16 bases between them. The germline V gene has CDR1 DFQATT and CDR2 SNEGSKA (reference sequence). This CDR3 has 15 residues. This CDR3 reads CSARSPQGLPYEQYF. Here the CDR3 DNA reads TGCAGTGCTAGAAGTCCCCAGGGGTTACCCTACGAGCAGTACTTC.

This clonotype appeared a few times. This chain uses TRBV7-2 with TRBJ2-7; D may be TRBD1 (6 bases). V was trimmed by 3 bases and J by 5 bases, leaving 17 bases between them. The CDR3 has 15 amino acids. Germline V gene data show CDR1 as SGHTA and CDR2 as FQGNSA. CDR3 residues: CASSFKGGKGNEQYF. The CDR3 DNA is TGTGCCAGCAGCTTTAAAGGGGGAAAAGGGAACGAGCAGTACTTC.

J is TRBJ2-1 and V is TRBV12-3 or TRBV12-4, with 8 bases fitting TRBD1. J gave up 8 bases and V 5 bases, and 11 bases lay outside the gene matches. The CDR3 spans 15 residues. CDR3 residues: CASSLYRGLGDEQFF. In DNA, the CDR3 is TGTGCCAGCAGTCTGTACAGGGGGTTGGGGGATGAGCAGTTCTTC.

In its sample, this clonotype was seen a few times. The CDR3 sequence is CSAGQGSGFNEQFF. The CDR3 coding sequence is TGCAGTGCAGGACAGGGTAGCGGTTTTAATGAGCAGTTCTTC. The chain joins TRBV20-1 to TRBJ2-1; 8 bases agree with TRBD1. The trim removed 6 bases at V and 7 bases at J, leaving 11 bases unmatched. Germline V gene lookup returns CDR1 DFQATT and CDR2 SNEGSKA (reference sequence). The CDR3 runs 14 residues.

This clonotype occurred once. The chain joins TRBV4-3 to TRBJ2-1; 8 bases align to TRBD2. The CDR3 extends over 18 amino acids. V lost 1 base and J lost 2; bases outside the gene matches: 10. CDR1 LGHNA and CDR2 YSLEER come from the germline V gene. The CDR3 sequence is CASSQAFLGTSAYNEQFF. CDR3 sequence (DNA): TGCGCCAGCAGCCAAGCATTTCTCGGGACTAGTGCCTACAATGAGCAGTTCTTC.

This clonotype was seen repeatedly, ten times or more. The chain recombines TRBV15 with TRBJ2-6; no reliable D call. The V and J ends lost 8 bases and 0 bases respectively, with 8 bases between them. Per germline, CDR1 LNHNV and CDR2 YYDKDF (reference sequence). The CDR3 loop spans 14 amino acids. Written as DNA, the CDR3 is TGTGCCACCGGGTATGTCTCTGGGGCCAACGTCCTGACTTTC. Translating it yields CATGYVSGANVLTF.

The chain combines TRBV6-2 or TRBV6-3 with TRBJ1-5; weak D call: TRBD1 (5 bases). Germline CDR1 is MNHEY and CDR2 is SVGEGT. This CDR3 has 14 residues. Trimming removed 6 bases at V and 5 bases at J, with 14 bases between. This chain's CDR3 is CASRPTGDHQPQHF. As DNA, the CDR3 is TGTGCCAGCAGACCCACAGGCGACCATCAGCCCCAGCATTTT.

The J gene is TRBJ2-7, the V gene TRBV10-3; perhaps D is TRBD1 or TRBD2 (5 bases each). V was clipped by 2 bases and J by 4 bases, with 6 bases between them. This CDR3 spans 12 amino acids. Germline V gene sequence: CDR1 ENHRY, CDR2 SYGVKD. DNA of the CDR3: TGTGCCATCAGTGAGGGGGGATACGAGCAGTACTTC. Encoded protein: CAISEGGYEQYF.